The entry below describes one T cell receptor beta chain. Its antigen is not known. CDR3 length: 16 amino acids. Germline CDR1 reads MNHEY; CDR2 reads SVGAGI. V was pared by 5 bases and J by 0 bases, with 6 bases of the junction left unmatched. Incorporated into the TCR beta cDNA libraries were unique molecular identifiers, which served to reduce PCR and sequencing biases. Input amounts of 1 to 10 million T cells were used. These gave 500,000 or so cDNA molecules, so each molecule approximated one T cell. A single record per CDR3 protein comes from TCRdb applying MiXCR to the PCR reads. The sample contains about 460,000 distinct CDR3 sequences, 40% to 55% of which appear only once. The source of the sample is a study of post-analysis software for immune sequencing data. The wider study: Multiple sclerosis in the patients followed relapsing-remitting, secondary progressive and progressive-relapsing courses. Whole-study results and caveats: Versus controls, multiple sclerosis patients showed significantly lower diversity (normalized Chao1). Patients showed TRBV5-6, TRBV5-1 and TRBV20-1 among roughly 5 TRBV segments more frequent than in controls. Samples from one preparation batch, clustered by F measure, grouped strongly together.

This TCR came from a girl between 5 and 17 years old with multiple sclerosis. The sequencing input was blood. The chain carries TRBV6-5 and TRBJ2-2, with 7 bases lining up with TRBD1. CDR3 coding DNA: TGTGCCAGCAGTACCCGGACAGGCGCGAACACCGGGGAGCTGTTTTTT. Protein: CASSTRTGANTGELFF.